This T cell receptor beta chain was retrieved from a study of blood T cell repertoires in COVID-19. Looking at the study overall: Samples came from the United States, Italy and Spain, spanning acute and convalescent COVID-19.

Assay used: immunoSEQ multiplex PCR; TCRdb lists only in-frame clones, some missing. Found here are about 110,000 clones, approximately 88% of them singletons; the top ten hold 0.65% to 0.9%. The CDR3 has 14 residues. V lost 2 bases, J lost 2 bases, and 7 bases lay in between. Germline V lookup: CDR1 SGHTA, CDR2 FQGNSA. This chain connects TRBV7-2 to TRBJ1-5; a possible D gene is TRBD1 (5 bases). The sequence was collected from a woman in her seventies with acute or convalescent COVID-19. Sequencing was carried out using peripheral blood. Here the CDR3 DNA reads TGTGCCAGCAGCTTACAGGGTGGCAATCAGCCCCAGCATTTT. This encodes CASSLQGGNQPQHF. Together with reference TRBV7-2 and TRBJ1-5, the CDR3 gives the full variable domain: GAGVSQSPSNKVTEKGKDVELRCDPISGHTALYWYRQSLGQGLEFLIYFQGNSAPDKSGLPSDRFSAERTGGSVSTLTIQRTQQEDSAVYLCASSLQGGNQPQHFGDGTRLSIL.